This TCR beta chain derives from a study of blood T cell repertoires in COVID-19. TCRdb's table, derived via immunoSEQ multiplex PCR, lists solely in-frame clones and lacks some. The repertoire holds approximately 220,000 clones, about 80% seen once, with around 3.3% in the top ten. The CDR3 extends over 13 amino acids. Deletions cut 2 bases from V and 2 bases from J, with 7 bases between. Germline CDR1 and CDR2: KGHSH and LQKENI. The sequenced sample was PBMCs or T cells enriched from blood (not recorded which). This receptor was taken from a woman aged 40-49 years who had been exposed to COVID-19. This sequence joins TRBV18 and TRBJ2-7, with D tentatively TRBD1 (6 bases). The CDR3 coding sequence is TGTGCCAGCTCACCAGGACAGACCTACGAGCAGTACTTC. It codes for CASSPGQTYEQYF. The whole variable domain, remainder taken from reference TRBV18 and TRBJ2-7, is NAGVMQNPRHLVRRRGQEARLRCSPMKGHSHVYWYRQLPEEGLKFMVYLQKENIIDESGMPKERFSAEFPKEGPSILRIQQVVRGDSAAYFCASSPGQTYEQYFGPGTRLTVT.